A selection of T cell receptor beta chains follows, all from one sample in a study of sequential checkpoint blockade in melanoma. Some clones are missing from TCRdb's copy, which holds only in-frame ones; the method was immunoSEQ multiplex PCR. Among around 25,000 clones listed, approximately 78% were seen once. The sequencing used CD8+ T cells sorted from blood (inferred from file names), collected from a patient given nivolumab and ipilimumab in sequence. The receptors derive from a human donor with melanoma. Each CDR3 is given with its conserved first and last residue. D genes are given only for firm matches.

d_gene	v_gene	j_gene	CDR3aa
NA	TRBV20-1	TRBJ2-7	CSAKDSYEQYF
NA	TRBV18	TRBJ1-4	CASSQYAGAEKLFF
NA	TRBV30	TRBJ1-5	CAWSVLTATQPQHF
NA	TRBV29-1	TRBJ1-4	CSVGGGGDEKLFF
NA	TRBV7-2	TRBJ2-7	CASSPPVPYEQYF
TRBD1	TRBV28	TRBJ1-5	CASSFPRDRGPQPQHF
NA	TRBV9	TRBJ2-2	CASSVLPRETGELFF
TRBD1	TRBV7-9	TRBJ2-2	CASSYGQGANTGELFF
NA	TRBV5-6	TRBJ1-1	CASSLAGQLAFF
TRBD1	TRBV28	TRBJ2-5	CASSTPRRDREDETQYF
NA	TRBV6-6	TRBJ1-5	CASRAQGGSNQPQHF
NA	TRBV27	TRBJ1-4	CASSLGRRVREKLFF
TRBD1	TRBV18	TRBJ2-2	CASSRTGGNTGELFF
NA	TRBV27	TRBJ1-1	CASSPGRGGDTEAFF
NA	TRBV5-6	TRBJ1-2	CASSPLETASGGYTF
TRBD1	TRBV28	TRBJ2-5	CASSDRGEGEQYF
TRBD1	TRBV9	TRBJ2-1	CASSVGTGANEQFF
TRBD2	TRBV18	TRBJ2-1	CASSPPFGTSGRSYNEQFF
TRBD1	TRBV19	TRBJ1-1	CASSSIQGGKSEAFF
NA	TRBV10-2	TRBJ1-1	CASSLQGNTEAFF
TRBD2	TRBV19	TRBJ2-1	CASSRTSGSYNEQFF
NA	TRBV6-5	TRBJ2-7	CASSYSTRSAYEQYF
NA	TRBV29-1	TRBJ1-5	CSVGGGGQPQHF
TRBD2	TRBV5-1	TRBJ2-2	CASSPRTSVPGELFF
TRBD1	TRBV7-2	TRBJ2-5	CASNSGQRETQYF
TRBD2	TRBV5-1	TRBJ2-6	CASSRGRGAYAGANVLTF
NA	TRBV6-5	TRBJ2-1	CASSAEGSSYNEQFF
NA	TRBV28	TRBJ2-3	CASSLFSRGPDTQYF
TRBD2	TRBV19	TRBJ2-7	CASSISLADSYEQYF
TRBD2	TRBV5-4	TRBJ2-1	CASSLTSGNEQFF
TRBD2	TRBV29-1	TRBJ2-1	CSVDSGRGYNEQFF
NA	TRBV6-5	TRBJ1-5	CASRSGHSKPQHF
NA	TRBV11-3	TRBJ2-1	CASSHPSRVGNEQFF
NA	TRBV9	TRBJ1-3	CASSRTFYSGNTIYF
TRBD1	TRBV6-1	TRBJ2-5	CASSRTGTVQETQYF
NA	TRBV11-2	TRBJ1-1	CASSFGRENTEAFF
TRBD1	TRBV9	TRBJ1-2	CASSPGTDRLNYGYTF
TRBD1	TRBV6-1	TRBJ1-4	CASSDFRGRGEKLFF
TRBD1	TRBV5-1	TRBJ2-1	CASSLVQGASYNEQFF
NA	TRBV27	TRBJ2-7	CASSLSTGDSYEQYF
TRBD1	TRBV18	TRBJ1-2	CASSPVGTGAGYTF
NA	TRBV27	TRBJ1-5	CASSLSAGGWLGAVGQPQHF
NA	TRBV6-6	TRBJ1-1	CASSYGGTEAFF
TRBD1	TRBV7-9	TRBJ1-2	CASSLTGGKGYGYTF
NA	TRBV27	TRBJ2-7	CASSLGEGRSEQYF
NA	TRBV7-2	TRBJ2-7	CASSSQGAYEQYF
NA	TRBV29-1	TRBJ2-3	CSLGGFSTDTQYF
NA	TRBV4-2	TRBJ1-1	CASSQDERGGNTEAFF
NA	TRBV29-1	TRBJ2-1	CSARDKVESNEQFF
NA	TRBV6-6	TRBJ2-1	CASSGQLLSYNEQFF
TRBD1	TRBV7-8	TRBJ1-2	CASSLHPGQGAGYTF
TRBD2	TRBV6-6	TRBJ2-5	CASSYSSGGPETQYF
NA	TRBV7-6	TRBJ2-1	CASSRTGAGSYNEQFF